The 17 T cell receptor beta chains below come from one sample, sequenced in a study of blood T cell repertoires in COVID-19. Sequenced by immunoSEQ multiplex PCR; TCRdb stores in-frame clones only, minus some. The sample lists around 250,000 clones, approximately 82% occurring once. Sequencing was done on a sample of peripheral blood. Receptors originate from a man aged 25-40 years who had recovered from COVID-19.

This clone was seen ten or more times. The chain couples TRBV6-5 to TRBJ1-2, with TRBD1 matching 7 bases. CDR1 is MNHEY and CDR2 is SVGAGI in the germline V gene. The CDR3 runs 14 residues. V lost 6 bases and J lost 3; bases outside the gene matches: 7. DNA of the CDR3: TGTGCCAGCAGAGTCACAGGGGTGGACTATGGCTACACCTTC. Translated: CASRVTGVDYGYTF.

The rearrangement links TRBV6-1 to TRBJ2-7, with a tentative D call TRBD1 (6 bases). Deletions cut 2 bases from V and 2 bases from J, with 7 bases between. This CDR3 region has 13 residues. Germline CDR1 reads MNHNS; CDR2 reads SASEGT. CDR3 protein: CASSERTAYEQYF. Here the CDR3 DNA reads TGTGCCAGCAGTGAACGGACAGCCTACGAGCAGTACTTC.

V usage is TRBV11-2 and J usage is TRBJ1-5; 7 positions match TRBD1. J was trimmed by 2 bases and V by 5 bases; bases with no gene match: 3. Germline V gene sequence: CDR1 SGHAT, CDR2 FQNNGV. There are 14 residues in the CDR3. The CDR3 sequence is CASSRQGGNQPQHF. CDR3 nucleotides: TGTGCCAGCAGCCGACAGGGCGGCAATCAGCCCCAGCATTTT.

V gene TRBV28 combines with J gene TRBJ2-5, with TRBD2 matching over 11 bases. This CDR3 is 17 amino acids long. Trimming at V came to 1 base and at J to 1 base, leaving 5 bases not matched to a gene. Germline CDR1 reads MDHEN; CDR2 reads SYDVKM. The CDR3 coding sequence is TGTGCCAGCAGTTTATTCGGGACTAGCGGTCTCCAAGAGACCCAGTACTTC. It translates to CASSLFGTSGLQETQYF. Filled out from reference TRBV28 and TRBJ2-5, the complete variable domain reads DVKVTQSSRYLVKRTGEKVFLECVQDMDHENMFWYRQDPGLGLRLIYFSYDVKMKEKGDIPEGYSVSREKKERFSLILESASTNQTSMYLCASSLFGTSGLQETQYFGPGTRLLVL.

The CDR3 loop is CASSKGRNTGELFF. DNA for the CDR3: TGTGCCAGCAGTAAGGGGCGGAACACCGGGGAGCTGTTTTTT. The chain couples TRBV27 to TRBJ2-2; maybe TRBD1 (5 bases). The CDR3 runs 14 residues. Trimming took off 5 bases at V and 1 base at J, with 8 bases between the two ends. CDR1 and CDR2 (germline): MNHEY, SMNVEV (reference sequence).

CDR3 residues: CASSLGHGTGFYEQYV. CDR3 DNA: TGTGCCAGCAGTTTAGGCCATGGGACAGGGTTTTACGAGCAGTACGTC. The rearrangement joins TRBV28 to TRBJ2-7, with 9 bases identical to TRBD1. The junction had 9 bases not matched to a gene; V was cut back by 2 bases and J by 4 bases. The CDR3 spans 16 residues. Germline CDR1 and CDR2: MDHEN and SYDVKM.

This clone turned up a few times. V and J are TRBV3-1 (or the pseudogene TRBV3-2) and TRBJ1-2; D may be TRBD1 (6 bases). The V and J ends lost 1 base and 4 bases respectively, with 10 bases between them. The CDR3 consists of 14 residues. Germline V lookup: CDR1 LGHDT, CDR2 YNNKEL (reference sequence). The CDR3 loop is CASSQGGGGYGYTF. CDR3 nucleotide sequence: TGTGCCAGCAGCCAAGGTGGGGGCGGCTATGGCTACACCTTC.

V gene TRBV5-1 combines with J gene TRBJ2-3, with TRBD1 as a possible D gene (6 bases). Germline CDR1 is SGHRS and CDR2 is YFSETQ. The CDR3 runs 14 residues. Trimming removed 0 bases from V and 3 bases from J, with 8 bases in between. CDR3 DNA sequence: TGCGCCAGCAGCTTGGGGACAGAGACAGATACGCAGTATTTT. Protein: CASSLGTETDTQYF.

The chain's CDR3 is CASSPTVSYEQYF. The CDR3 region has the DNA TGCGCCAGCAGCCCGACTGTGTCCTACGAGCAGTACTTC. This sequence joins TRBV4-1 and TRBJ2-7; no definite D call. The V and J ends lost 4 bases and 1 base respectively, with 8 bases between them. The germline V gene has CDR1 MGHRA and CDR2 YSYEKL. The length of the CDR3 is 13 residues.

J is TRBJ2-1 and V is TRBV11-2, with D perhaps matching TRBD1 (5 bases). CDR1 and CDR2 from the germline V gene are SGHAT and FQNNGV. This CDR3 comprises 11 residues. Trimming left V 5 bases short and J 11 bases short, with 10 bases between. The chain's CDR3 is CASSQDSKQFF. DNA of the CDR3: TGTGCCAGCAGCCAAGACAGCAAGCAGTTCTTC.

This rearrangement joins TRBV2 to TRBJ1-2; a possible D gene is TRBD1 (6 bases). Germline CDR1 reads SNHLY; CDR2 reads FYNNEI. CDR3 length equals 15 residues. V shed 3 bases and J shed 8 bases, with 19 bases lying between them. CDR3 sequence: CASSEGQSGGEGYTF. In DNA form, the CDR3 reads TGTGCCAGCAGTGAGGGCCAGTCGGGGGGCGAGGGCTACACCTTC.

V and J are TRBV27 and TRBJ2-3; a possible D gene is TRBD2 (6 bases). V dropped 3 bases and J dropped 4 bases, with 11 bases sitting between them. Germline CDR1 and CDR2: MNHEY and SMNVEV (reference sequence). CDR3 size: 14 residues. The DNA of the CDR3 is TGTGCCAGCAGTTTGGGGGGTCGCGCAGATACGCAGTATTTT. Translation: CASSLGGRADTQYF.

This CDR3 reads CASSFSYRTYEQYF. Written as DNA, the CDR3 is TGTGCCAGCAGCTTCAGCTACAGAACCTACGAGCAGTACTTC. The chain employs TRBV5-5 and TRBJ2-7; D gene uncertain. Germline CDR1 is SGHKS and CDR2 is YYEKEE (reference sequence). V lost 2 bases, J lost 2 bases, and 11 bases lay in between. This CDR3 comprises 14 residues. The full variable domain, completed using reference TRBV5-5 and TRBJ2-7, is DAGVTQSPTHLIKTRGQQVTLRCSPISGHKSVSWYQQVLGQGPQFIFQYYEKEERGRGNFPDRFSARQFPNYSSELNVNALLLGDSALYLCASSFSYRTYEQYFGPGTRLTVT.

V and J are TRBV24-1 and TRBJ1-2, with D possibly TRBD1 on 5 matching bases. The V gene lost 3 bases and the J gene lost 5 bases, with 12 bases spanning the gap. CDR1 is KGHDR, CDR2 SFDVKD, per germline. The CDR3 extends over 14 amino acids. The CDR3 sequence is CATSDPPRQYGYTF. The CDR3 DNA is TGTGCCACCAGTGATCCGCCCCGACAGTATGGCTACACCTTC.

This clone has only a few counts. The gene calls are TRBV25-1 and TRBJ1-2; the D gene is possibly TRBD1 (5 bases). Germline CDR1 and CDR2: MGHDK and SYGVNS. This CDR3 is built from 16 residues. V was shortened by 4 bases and J by 1 base, with 16 bases between the two germline ends. As DNA, the CDR3 is TGTGCCAGCAGTGCCCCCGAGGACACCGGTAACTATGGCTACACCTTC. Its translation: CASSAPEDTGNYGYTF.

This chain uses TRBV11-2 with TRBJ1-3; TRBD1 matches 8 bases. Germline values: CDR1 SGHAT, CDR2 FQNNGV. V was clipped by 7 bases and J by 9 bases; unmatched bases: 8. There are 13 residues in the CDR3. The CDR3 DNA reads as TGTGCCAGCACCGATACAACAGGGGGCACCATATATTTT. It is translated as CASTDTTGGTIYF.

The chain couples TRBV12-3 or TRBV12-4 to TRBJ2-5; the match to TRBD2 covers 7 bases. V gave up 2 bases and J gave up 4 bases; unmatched junction bases: 1. The length of the CDR3 is 13 residues. The chain's CDR3 is CASSLREGETQYF. CDR3 coding DNA: TGTGCCAGCAGTTTAAGGGAGGGAGAGACCCAGTACTTC.